This paragraph covers one T cell receptor (beta chain) sequence. V trimming: 5 bases; J trimming: 0 bases; junction bases outside the gene matches: 5. The CDR3 spans 15 residues. From germline, CDR1 is SGHTA and CDR2 FQGNSA. This specimen belongs to a study of T cell changes during pregnancy in multiple sclerosis. TCRdb's table, derived via immunoSEQ multiplex PCR, lists solely in-frame clones and lacks some. Of roughly 100,000 clones in the sample, 75% to 95% were seen once. The source of this sequence is a female donor in good health, enrolled as a control in a pregnancy study. The sample was peripheral blood, taken after pregnancy. This sequence joins TRBV7-2 and TRBJ2-3; the match to TRBD1 covers 7 bases. CDR3 region: CASSPSTGSTDTQYF. DNA of the CDR3: TGTGCCAGCAGCCCATCGACAGGGAGCACAGATACGCAGTATTTT. Together with reference TRBV7-2 and TRBJ2-3, the CDR3 gives the full variable domain: GAGVSQSPSNKVTEKGKDVELRCDPISGHTALYWYRQSLGQGLEFLIYFQGNSAPDKSGLPSDRFSAERTGGSVSTLTIQRTQQEDSAVYLCASSPSTGSTDTQYFGPGTRLTVL.